This record concerns one T cell receptor beta chain sequence. A multiplex PCR was run with 60 Vbeta primers and 13 Jbeta primers. This table comes from immunoSEQ multiplex PCR, and its TCRdb copy is limited to in-frame clones, with some not included. Among about 170,000 clones, approximately 84% were seen once, and the ten largest hold roughly 2.2%. CDR1 is SGHNT, CDR2 YYREEE, per germline (reference sequence). Trimming removed 0 bases from V and 0 bases from J, with 11 bases in between. The CDR3 is made up of 16 amino acids. The record originates from a study of cytomegalovirus exposure and HLA in healthy donors.

The source is a young man in good health and CMV-seropositive. The V call is TRBV5-4, the J call TRBJ2-3, with D possibly matching TRBD2 (6 bases). What was sequenced was PBMCs. This CDR3 is CASSLVRGASTDTQYF. The CDR3 region has the DNA TGTGCCAGCAGCTTGGTTCGCGGGGCTAGCACAGATACGCAGTATTTT.